Presented here are 19 T cell receptor beta chains from one specimen sequenced in a study of blood T cells in healthy people across ages. A second PCR of 7 to 11 cycles used a sample-barcoded 5' primer and a J-beta primer mix. TCRdb itself ran the 5' RACE reads through MiXCR, one entry per CDR3 protein. The sample contains roughly 800,000 distinct CDR3 sequences, about 48% of which appear only once. The sample taken for sequencing was blood. Source of these receptors: a man older than 75 in good health.

V and J are TRBV12-3 or TRBV12-4 and TRBJ1-4; 7 bases fit TRBD1. This CDR3 is 15 amino acids long. V was pared by 5 bases and J by 2 bases, with 5 bases of the junction left unmatched. The CDR3 DNA reads TGTGCCAGCAGTCCCACAGGGGAGACTAATGAAAAACTGTTTTTT. This encodes CASSPTGETNEKLFF.

V is TRBV11-2 and J is TRBJ1-2; 9 nucleotides line up with TRBD1. The ends lost 5 bases at V and 7 bases at J; junction bases unmatched: 5. The CDR3 covers 13 residues. CDR1 is SGHAT and CDR2 is FQNNGV in the germline V gene. The chain's CDR3 is CASSSTGGSGYTF. CDR3 DNA sequence: TGTGCCAGCAGCAGTACAGGGGGCAGTGGCTACACCTTC. The full variable domain, completed using reference TRBV11-2 and TRBJ1-2, is EAGVAQSPRYKIIEKRQSVAFWCNPISGHATLYWYQQILGQGPKLLIQFQNNGVVDDSQLPKDRFSAERLKGVDSTLKIQPAKLEDSAVYLCASSSTGGSGYTFGSGTRLTVV.

The CDR3 protein is CASSRTSGSRDEQYF. DNA for the CDR3: TGTGCCAGCAGCCGGACTAGCGGGAGTAGGGACGAGCAGTACTTC. The chain has TRBV7-9 and TRBJ2-5, with 13 bases that match TRBD2. The DNA end is a closer match to TRBJ2-7, so the J assignment may be wrong. The CDR3 is 15 residues long. The germline gives CDR1 SEHNR, CDR2 FQNEAQ (reference sequence).

The chain employs TRBV12-3 or TRBV12-4 and TRBJ2-3; no clear D. V lost 5 bases, J lost 2 bases, and 11 bases lay in between. The CDR3 spans 14 residues. This CDR3 is CASSVRFTTDTQYF. The CDR3 DNA reads TGTGCCAGCAGTGTTCGGTTCACCACAGATACGCAGTATTTT.

The V call is TRBV5-4, the J call TRBJ2-1, with D tentatively TRBD1 or TRBD2 (6 bases each). Germline CDR1 and CDR2: SGHNT and YYREEE (reference sequence). The ends were cut back, 3 bases at V and 5 bases at J, with 15 bases in the middle. The CDR3 has 15 amino acids. DNA of the CDR3: TGTGCCAGCAGCTCGCTCCCGGGGGCCAACAATGAGCAGTTCTTC. The encoded protein is CASSSLPGANNEQFF.

The genes are TRBV20-1 and TRBJ1-5; D unresolved. Germline lookup yields CDR1 DFQATT and CDR2 SNEGSKA (reference sequence). The germline V and J ends were trimmed by 0 bases and 9 bases, with 12 bases remaining between them. This CDR3 region has 13 residues. In DNA form, the CDR3 reads TGCAGTGCTAGAGAGGGGTTGGGGTCGCCCCAGCATTTT. It encodes CSAREGLGSPQHF.

This clonotype was seen just once. The chain recombines TRBV7-3 with TRBJ2-3; 10 bases fit TRBD1. The V and J ends lost 2 bases and 2 bases, in that order; junction bases with no gene match: 13. Germline loops: CDR1 SGHTA, CDR2 FQGTGA. This CDR3 comprises 19 residues. The CDR3 DNA sequence: TGTGCCAGCAGCTTACGGGGCCTTCGGGACAGGGGACTCACAGATACGCAGTATTTT. Its protein is CASSLRGLRDRGLTDTQYF.

The chain employs TRBV6-1 and TRBJ1-2, with unresolved D. The germline V gene has CDR1 MNHNS and CDR2 SASEGT. Trimming removed 6 bases from V and 0 bases from J, with 14 bases in between. The CDR3 is made up of 15 amino acids. CDR3 DNA sequence: TGTGCCAGCAGCATTTGGGGAGGTTCTAACTATGGCTACACCTTC. It yields the protein CASSIWGGSNYGYTF.

The genes are TRBV24-1 and TRBJ2-1, with unresolved D. Per the germline V gene, CDR1 is KGHDR and CDR2 is SFDVKD. The CDR3 extends over 17 amino acids. V lost 1 base and J 5 bases, leaving 17 bases between the germline ends. The CDR3 bases are TGTGCCACCAGTGATTTAAAAGGCCTAATCGGAGACAATGAGCAGTTCTTC. Translating gives CATSDLKGLIGDNEQFF.

This clonotype was recorded a few times. The chain combines TRBV12-3 or TRBV12-4 with TRBJ2-5; D is ambiguous. The germline V and J ends were trimmed by 9 bases and 5 bases, with 16 bases remaining between them. This CDR3 is 13 amino acids long. CDR3 nucleotides: TGTGCCAGTTCCCTTTGGGCCGGGGAGACCCAGTACTTC. Translated, it gives CASSLWAGETQYF.

This chain joins TRBV24-1 and TRBJ2-4, with D perhaps TRBD1 (5 bases). V dropped 4 bases and J dropped 7 bases, with 13 bases sitting between them. Germline loops: CDR1 KGHDR, CDR2 SFDVKD. The CDR3 consists of 14 residues. The CDR3 reads CATSDPTWGNIQYF. CDR3 sequence (DNA): TGTGCCACCAGTGACCCGACCTGGGGCAACATTCAGTACTTC.

V usage is TRBV29-1 and J usage is TRBJ1-5; TRBD1 is a possible D gene (5 bases). Germline V gene data show CDR1 as SQVTM and CDR2 as ANQGSEA. The CDR3 is made up of 13 amino acids. Trimming left V 4 bases short and J 0 bases short, with 7 bases between. CDR3 amino acids: CSVGGTSNQPQHF. The CDR3 DNA follows: TGCAGCGTTGGAGGGACTAGCAATCAGCCCCAGCATTTT.

The chain employs TRBV27 and TRBJ1-4; 12 bases align to TRBD1. Trimming took 6 bases from V and 7 from J; bases not matched to a gene: 6. The CDR3 is 15 amino acids. Looked up from germline, CDR1 is MNHEY and CDR2 is SMNVEV (reference sequence). CDR3 DNA: TGTGCCAGCAGCACACGGGACAGGGGGCCTGAAAAACTGTTTTTT. Residues: CASSTRDRGPEKLFF.

This chain joins TRBV5-1 and TRBJ2-7, with TRBD2 matching 11 bases. Unmatched junction bases numbered 11, after V lost 3 bases and J lost 6 bases. CDR1 and CDR2 from the germline V gene are SGHRS and YFSETQ. CDR3 length: 16 amino acids. Written as DNA, the CDR3 is TGCGCCAGCAGCTCCGGGACTAGCGGTACCCTCGCCGAGCAGTACTTC. Its translation: CASSSGTSGTLAEQYF.

CDR3 sequence (DNA): TGTGCCAGCAGCCAAGAAAACAGGGGAGGATACGAGCAGTACTTC. Amino acid sequence: CASSQENRGGYEQYF. The chain carries TRBV4-2 and TRBJ2-7; tentative D call: TRBD1 (7 bases). The CDR3 spans 15 residues. Trimming stripped 0 bases from V and 4 bases from J, with 13 bases between. CDR1 is LGHNA, CDR2 YNFKEQ, per germline.

This clonotype has a handful of counts. The CDR3 nucleotides are TGTGCCAGCAGTGTACGCCGGGGAAGAGAGACCCAGTACTTC. As protein: CASSVRRGRETQYF. This chain joins TRBV28 and TRBJ2-7, with D possibly TRBD2 on 5 matching bases. The J call is doubtful: the DNA matches TRBJ2-5 better. The CDR3 has 14 amino acids. Germline CDR1 MDHEN, CDR2 SYDVKM.

This clonotype has a single count. The chain combines TRBV12-3 or TRBV12-4 with TRBJ2-1; D possibly corresponds to TRBD2 (7 bases). The CDR3 runs to 19 residues. Trimming shortened V by 4 bases and J by 0 bases, and 22 bases separated the two germline ends. For the CDR3, the DNA is TGTGCCAGCAGTTCTAGGGGGGGACGTTTATGGAGCTCCTACAATGAGCAGTTCTTC. Protein: CASSSRGGRLWSSYNEQFF.

This clonotype was recorded a few times. This chain links TRBV29-1 with TRBJ2-7; D is perhaps TRBD2 (6 bases). V shed 5 bases and J shed 0 bases, with 11 bases lying between them. From germline, CDR1 is SQVTM and CDR2 ANQGSEA. The CDR3 sequence is 13 residues long. CDR3 residues: CSVRRDFSYEQYF. The CDR3, as DNA: TGCAGCGTTCGCCGGGACTTCTCCTACGAGCAGTACTTC.

This clonotype was observed a few times. The V call is TRBV3-1, the J call TRBJ2-1; the match to TRBD2 covers 12 bases. This CDR3 has 19 residues. V lost 2 bases to trimming and J lost 0 bases; unmatched junction nucleotides: 8. Germline V lookup: CDR1 LGHDT, CDR2 YNNKEL (reference sequence). CDR3 protein: CASSQNGLAGGISYNEQFF. The DNA of the CDR3 is TGTGCCAGCAGCCAAAATGGGCTAGCGGGAGGGATCTCCTACAATGAGCAGTTCTTC.